The sample holds one count of the clone carrying this T cell receptor (beta chain). What it binds is not known. This entry comes from a study of T-cell memory formation after mild COVID-19. About the research overall: TCR clustering was largely donor specific. Study observations and caveats: A second wave expanding day 15 to 37 was CD4+-biased; contracting clones were balanced. Contracting CD8+ clones were enriched in EMRA, CD4+ mainly in CM and EM.

The CDR3 has 15 amino acids. Germline V gives CDR1 LNHDA, CDR2 SQIVND (reference sequence). Trimming cost V 9 bases and J 0 bases, with 17 bases left between them. Researchers used 5'RACE with constant-segment primers to make TCR alpha and TCR beta cDNA libraries that carry sample barcodes and UMIs. MiXCR, applied by TCRdb to the 5' RACE reads, yields one record per CDR3 protein. Found here are a few hundred thousand distinct CDR3 sequences, roughly a fifth of them singletons; the top ten hold 20% to 25%. This receptor was identified in a man between 18 and 35 years old who had mild COVID-19 (a few samples of this study predate the infection). Cell type and time point are not known. Specimen: PBMCs or a T cell subset sorted from them (not recorded which). The rearrangement joins TRBV19 to TRBJ1-1; tentative D call: TRBD1 (5 bases). CDR3 coding DNA: TGTGCCAGCTCCCGACAGCGCCACTTGAACACTGAAGCTTTCTTT. This gives the protein CASSRQRHLNTEAFF.